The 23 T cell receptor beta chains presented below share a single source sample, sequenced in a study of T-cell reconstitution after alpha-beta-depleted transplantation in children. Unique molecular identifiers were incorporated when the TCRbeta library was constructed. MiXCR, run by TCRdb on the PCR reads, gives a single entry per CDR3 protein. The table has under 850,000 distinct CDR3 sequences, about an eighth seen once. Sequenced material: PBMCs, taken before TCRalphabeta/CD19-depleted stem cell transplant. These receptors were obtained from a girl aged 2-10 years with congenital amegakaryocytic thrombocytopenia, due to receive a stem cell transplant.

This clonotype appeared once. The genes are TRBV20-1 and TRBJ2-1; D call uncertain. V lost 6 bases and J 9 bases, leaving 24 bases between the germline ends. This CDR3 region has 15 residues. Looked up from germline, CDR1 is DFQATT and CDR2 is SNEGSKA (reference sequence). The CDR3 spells CSASGPLGLDIEQFF. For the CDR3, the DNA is TGCAGTGCCTCCGGCCCCCTCGGGCTAGACATTGAGCAGTTCTTC.

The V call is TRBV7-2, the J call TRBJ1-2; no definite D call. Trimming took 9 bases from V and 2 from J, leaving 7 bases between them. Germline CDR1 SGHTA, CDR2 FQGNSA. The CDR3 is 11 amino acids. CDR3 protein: CASEVNYGYTF. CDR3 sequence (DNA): TGTGCCAGTGAAGTCAACTATGGCTACACCTTC. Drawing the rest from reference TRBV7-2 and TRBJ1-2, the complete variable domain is GAGVSQSPSNKVTEKGKDVELRCDPISGHTALYWYRQSLGQGLEFLIYFQGNSAPDKSGLPSDRFSAERTGGSVSTLTIQRTQQEDSAVYLCASEVNYGYTFGSGTRLTVV.

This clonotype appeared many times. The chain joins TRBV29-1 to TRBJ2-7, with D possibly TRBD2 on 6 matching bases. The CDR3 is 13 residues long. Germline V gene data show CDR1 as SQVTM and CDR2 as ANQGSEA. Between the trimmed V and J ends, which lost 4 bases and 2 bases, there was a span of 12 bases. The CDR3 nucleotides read TGCAGCGTTGCTCCTAGCGAAACCTACGAGCAGTACTTC. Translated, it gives CSVAPSETYEQYF.

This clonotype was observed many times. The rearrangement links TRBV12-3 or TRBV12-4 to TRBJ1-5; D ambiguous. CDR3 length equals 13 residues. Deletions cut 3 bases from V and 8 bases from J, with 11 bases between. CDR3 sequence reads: CASSFRPVKPQHF. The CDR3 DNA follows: TGTGCCAGCAGTTTTCGTCCGGTAAAGCCCCAGCATTTT.

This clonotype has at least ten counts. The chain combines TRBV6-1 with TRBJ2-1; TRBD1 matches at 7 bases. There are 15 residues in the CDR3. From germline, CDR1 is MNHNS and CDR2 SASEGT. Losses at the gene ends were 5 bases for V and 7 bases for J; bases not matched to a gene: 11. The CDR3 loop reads CASSPEGTVQNEQFF. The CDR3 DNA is TGTGCCAGCAGTCCCGAAGGGACAGTACAGAATGAGCAGTTCTTC.

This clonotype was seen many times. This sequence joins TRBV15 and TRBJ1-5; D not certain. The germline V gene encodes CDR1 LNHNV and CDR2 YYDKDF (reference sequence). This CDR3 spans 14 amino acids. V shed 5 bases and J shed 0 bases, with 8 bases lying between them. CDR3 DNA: TGTGCCACCAGCGGCGGGGATAGCAATCAGCCCCAGCATTTT. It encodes CATSGGDSNQPQHF. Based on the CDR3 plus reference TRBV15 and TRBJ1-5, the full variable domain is DAMVIQNPRYQVTQFGKPVTLSCSQTLNHNVMYWYQQKSSQAPKLLFHYYDKDFNNEADTPDNFQSRRPNTSFCFLDIRSPGLGDTAMYLCATSGGDSNQPQHFGDGTRLSIL.

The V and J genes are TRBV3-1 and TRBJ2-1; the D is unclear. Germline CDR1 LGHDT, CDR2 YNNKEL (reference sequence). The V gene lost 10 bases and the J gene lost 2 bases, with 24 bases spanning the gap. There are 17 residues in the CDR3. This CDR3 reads CATCQVIGLGPYNEQFF. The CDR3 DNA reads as TGTGCCACCTGCCAAGTGATCGGGCTAGGGCCCTACAATGAGCAGTTCTTC.

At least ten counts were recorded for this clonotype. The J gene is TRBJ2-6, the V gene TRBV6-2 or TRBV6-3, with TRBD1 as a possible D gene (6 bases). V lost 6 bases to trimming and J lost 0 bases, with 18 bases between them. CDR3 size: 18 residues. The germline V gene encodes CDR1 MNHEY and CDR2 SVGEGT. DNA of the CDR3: TGTGCCAGCAGCAACCGGGACAAGCCCTTCTCTGGGGCCAACGTCCTGACTTTC. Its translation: CASSNRDKPFSGANVLTF.

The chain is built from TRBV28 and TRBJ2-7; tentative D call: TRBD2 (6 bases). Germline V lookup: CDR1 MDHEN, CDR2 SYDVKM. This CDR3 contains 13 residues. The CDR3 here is CAISPRPGEEQYF. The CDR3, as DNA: TGTGCTATTTCCCCAAGACCGGGGGAAGAGCAGTACTTC. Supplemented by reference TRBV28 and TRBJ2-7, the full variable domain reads DVKVTQSSRYLVKRTGEKVFLECVQDMDHENMFWYRQDPGLGLRLIYFSYDVKMKEKGDIPEGYSVSREKKERFSLILESASTNQTSMYLCAISPRPGEEQYFGPGTRLTVT.

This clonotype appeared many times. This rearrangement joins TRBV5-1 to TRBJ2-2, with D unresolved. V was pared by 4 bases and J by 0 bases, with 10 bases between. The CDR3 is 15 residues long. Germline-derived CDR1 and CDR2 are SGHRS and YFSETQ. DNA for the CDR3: TGCGCCAGCAGCCCTTTAGCCGCGAACACCGGGGAGCTGTTTTTT. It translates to CASSPLAANTGELFF.

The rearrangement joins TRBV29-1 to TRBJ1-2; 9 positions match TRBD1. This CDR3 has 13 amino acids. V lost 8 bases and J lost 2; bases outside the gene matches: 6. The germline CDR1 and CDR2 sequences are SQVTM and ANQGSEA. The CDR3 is CSIRTGENYGYTF. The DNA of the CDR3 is TGCAGCATTCGGACAGGGGAAAACTATGGCTACACCTTC.

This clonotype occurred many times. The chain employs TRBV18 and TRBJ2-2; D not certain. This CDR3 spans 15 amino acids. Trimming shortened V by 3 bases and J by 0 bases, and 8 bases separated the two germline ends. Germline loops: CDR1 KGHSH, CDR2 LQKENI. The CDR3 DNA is TGTGCCAGCTCACCCAGAGGACCGAACACCGGGGAGCTGTTTTTT. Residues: CASSPRGPNTGELFF.

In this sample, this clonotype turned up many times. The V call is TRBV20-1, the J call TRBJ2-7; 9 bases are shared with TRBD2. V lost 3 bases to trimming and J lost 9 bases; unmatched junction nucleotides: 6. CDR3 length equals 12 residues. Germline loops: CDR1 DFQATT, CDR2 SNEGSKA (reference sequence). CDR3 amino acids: CSASAGGEGQYF. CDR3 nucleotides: TGCAGTGCTAGCGCGGGAGGGGAAGGGCAGTACTTC.

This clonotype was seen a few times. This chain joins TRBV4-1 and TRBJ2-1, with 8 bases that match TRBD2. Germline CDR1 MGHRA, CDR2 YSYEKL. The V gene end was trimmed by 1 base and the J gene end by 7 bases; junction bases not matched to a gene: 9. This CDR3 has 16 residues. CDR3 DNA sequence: TGCGCCAGCAGCCAAGGAGCGGCTAGCGGGCGGAATGAGCAGTTCTTC. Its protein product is CASSQGAASGRNEQFF.

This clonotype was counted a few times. CDR3 region: CASSPQADQETQYF. The DNA of the CDR3 is TGTGCCAGCAGCCCCCAGGCCGACCAAGAGACCCAGTACTTC. The rearrangement links TRBV7-2 to TRBJ2-5, with D unresolved. The germline V gene has CDR1 SGHTA and CDR2 FQGNSA. V lost 5 bases and J 0 bases, leaving 10 bases between the germline ends. This CDR3 spans 14 amino acids.

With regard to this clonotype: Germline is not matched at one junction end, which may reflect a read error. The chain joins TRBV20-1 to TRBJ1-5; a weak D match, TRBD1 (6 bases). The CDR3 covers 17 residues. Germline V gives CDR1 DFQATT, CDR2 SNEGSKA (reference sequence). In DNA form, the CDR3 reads TGCAGTGCTAGAGATGGTTTCAGTCCAGGGGCTGATCAGCCCCATCATTTT. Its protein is CSARDGFSPGADQPHHF.

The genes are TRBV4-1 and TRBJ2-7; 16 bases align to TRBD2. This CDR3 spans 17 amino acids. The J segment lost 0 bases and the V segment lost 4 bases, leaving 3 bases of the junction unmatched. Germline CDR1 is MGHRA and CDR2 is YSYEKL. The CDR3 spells CASSRGLAGGPSYEQYF. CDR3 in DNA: TGCGCCAGCAGCCGGGGACTAGCGGGAGGGCCCTCCTACGAGCAGTACTTC.

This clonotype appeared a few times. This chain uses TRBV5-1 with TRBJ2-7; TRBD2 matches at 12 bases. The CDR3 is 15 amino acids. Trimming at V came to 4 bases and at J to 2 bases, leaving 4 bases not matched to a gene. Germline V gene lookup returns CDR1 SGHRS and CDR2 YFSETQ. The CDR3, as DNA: TGCGCCAGCAGCGCTAGCGGGAGGGCCACCTACGAGCAGTACTTC. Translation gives CASSASGRATYEQYF.

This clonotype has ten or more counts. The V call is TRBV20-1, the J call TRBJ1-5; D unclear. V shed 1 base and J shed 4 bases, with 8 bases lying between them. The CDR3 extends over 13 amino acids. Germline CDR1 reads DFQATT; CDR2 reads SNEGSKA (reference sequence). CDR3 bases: TGCAGTGCTAGAGTAGCCCTAAATCAGCCCCAGCATTTT. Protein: CSARVALNQPQHF.

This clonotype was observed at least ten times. As DNA, the CDR3 is TGTGCCAGCAGCAAGCGACTAGCGGACACCGGGGAGCTGTTTTTT. It specifies CASSKRLADTGELFF. This chain links TRBV7-8 with TRBJ2-2, with 9 bases fitting TRBD2. Looked up from germline, CDR1 is SGHVS and CDR2 is FQNEAQ. The CDR3 runs to 15 residues. The V gene end was trimmed by 5 bases and the J gene end by 3 bases; junction bases not matched to a gene: 4.

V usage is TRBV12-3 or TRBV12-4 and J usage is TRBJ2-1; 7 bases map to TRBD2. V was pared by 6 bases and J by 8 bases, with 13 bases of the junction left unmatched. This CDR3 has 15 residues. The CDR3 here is CASSGKGGPGDEQFF. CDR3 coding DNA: TGTGCCAGCAGCGGGAAGGGAGGGCCGGGGGATGAGCAGTTCTTC.

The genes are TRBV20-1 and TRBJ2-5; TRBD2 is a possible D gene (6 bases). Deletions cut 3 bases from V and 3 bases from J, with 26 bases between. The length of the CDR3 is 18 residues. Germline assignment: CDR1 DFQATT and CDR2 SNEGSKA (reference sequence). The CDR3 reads CSARDNEEWGDLKETQYF. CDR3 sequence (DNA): TGCAGTGCTAGGGATAACGAAGAATGGGGGGATTTAAAAGAGACCCAGTACTTC.

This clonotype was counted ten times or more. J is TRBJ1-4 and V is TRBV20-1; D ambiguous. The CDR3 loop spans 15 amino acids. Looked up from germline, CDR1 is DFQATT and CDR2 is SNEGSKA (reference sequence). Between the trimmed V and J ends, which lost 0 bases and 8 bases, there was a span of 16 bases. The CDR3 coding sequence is TGCAGTGCTAGAGATCGGCGGGGATTAGAGGAAAAACTGTTTTTT. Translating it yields CSARDRRGLEEKLFF.